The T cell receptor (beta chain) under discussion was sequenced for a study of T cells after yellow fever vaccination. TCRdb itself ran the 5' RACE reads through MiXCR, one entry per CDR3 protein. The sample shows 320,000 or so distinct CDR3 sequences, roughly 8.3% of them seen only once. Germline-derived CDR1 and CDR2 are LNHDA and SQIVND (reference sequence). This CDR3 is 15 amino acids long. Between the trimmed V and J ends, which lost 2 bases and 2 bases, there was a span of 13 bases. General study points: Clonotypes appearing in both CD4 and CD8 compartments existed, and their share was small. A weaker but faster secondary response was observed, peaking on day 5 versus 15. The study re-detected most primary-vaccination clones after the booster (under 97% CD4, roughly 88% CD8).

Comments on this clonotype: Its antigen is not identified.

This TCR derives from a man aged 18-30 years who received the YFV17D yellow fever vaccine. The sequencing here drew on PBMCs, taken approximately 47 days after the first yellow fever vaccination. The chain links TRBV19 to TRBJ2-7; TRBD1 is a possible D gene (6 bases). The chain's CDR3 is CASSIRFQGTYEQYF. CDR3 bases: TGTGCCAGTAGTATACGGTTCCAGGGGACCTACGAGCAGTACTTC.